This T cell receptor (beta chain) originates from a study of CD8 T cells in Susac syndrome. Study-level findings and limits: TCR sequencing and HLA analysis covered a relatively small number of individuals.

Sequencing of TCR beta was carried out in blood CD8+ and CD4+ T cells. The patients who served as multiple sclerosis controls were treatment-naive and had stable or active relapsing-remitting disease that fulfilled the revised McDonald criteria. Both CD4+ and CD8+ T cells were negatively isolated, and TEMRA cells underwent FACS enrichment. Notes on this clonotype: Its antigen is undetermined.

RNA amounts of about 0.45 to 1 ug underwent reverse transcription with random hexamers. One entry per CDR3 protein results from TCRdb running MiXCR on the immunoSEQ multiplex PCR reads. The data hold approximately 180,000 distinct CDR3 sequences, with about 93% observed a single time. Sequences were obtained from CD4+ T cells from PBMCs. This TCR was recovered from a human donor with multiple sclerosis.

CDR3 region: CASSPGGRPNYGYTF. The CDR3 region has the DNA TGTGCCAGCAGCCCCGGCGGACGGCCGAACTATGGCTACACCTTC. The genes are TRBV7-2 and TRBJ1-2; D ambiguous. This CDR3 has 15 amino acids. Germline assignment: CDR1 SGHTA and CDR2 FQGNSA. The V end lost 5 bases, the J end lost 2 bases, and 15 bases lay between the germline ends.